Below, 17 T cell receptor beta chains from the same sample are listed, as sequenced in a study of blood T cell repertoires in COVID-19. Profiling relied on immunoSEQ multiplex PCR, and the TCRdb table lists in-frame clones only, not all of them. The data hold roughly 260,000 clones, with roughly 80% observed a single time. The specimen was PBMCs or T cells enriched from blood (not recorded which). The receptors stem from a woman between 40 and 55 years old who had been exposed to COVID-19.

The genes are TRBV11-3 and TRBJ1-6, with 10 positions matching TRBD1. The length of the CDR3 is 15 residues. Per germline, CDR1 SGHNT and CDR2 YENEEA. With V trimmed by 0 bases and J by 9 bases, 2 bases remained unmatched. The CDR3 DNA sequence: TGTGCCAGCAGCTTAGAAGGGACAGGGGCTTCACCCCTCCACTTT. Protein sequence: CASSLEGTGASPLHF.

This clone was picked up a small number of times. The chain recombines TRBV28 with TRBJ1-1, with a possible D match to TRBD1 (5 bases). The CDR3 has 14 amino acids. Germline V lookup: CDR1 MDHEN, CDR2 SYDVKM. V was clipped by 6 bases and J by 4 bases, with 15 bases between them. CDR3 in amino acids: CASSSPGLPTEAFF. The CDR3 bases are TGTGCCAGCAGCTCTCCGGGACTCCCCACTGAAGCTTTCTTT.

The V and J genes are TRBV5-1 and TRBJ2-7; TRBD2 matches 8 bases. This CDR3 region has 15 residues. Per the germline V gene, CDR1 is SGHRS and CDR2 is YFSETQ. The V and J ends lost 1 base and 5 bases, in that order; junction bases with no gene match: 8. CDR3 sequence reads: CASSLLGGAGDEQYF. DNA for the CDR3: TGCGCCAGCAGCTTGCTCGGGGGAGCGGGGGACGAGCAGTACTTC.

The CDR3 loop reads CSVGGQANYGYTF. CDR3 DNA: TGCAGCGTGGGGGGACAGGCTAACTATGGCTACACCTTC. The V gene is TRBV29-1, the J gene TRBJ1-2; the match to TRBD1 covers 8 bases. Trimming at V came to 6 bases and at J to 0 bases, leaving 3 bases not matched to a gene. This CDR3 spans 13 amino acids. Germline V gene sequence: CDR1 SQVTM, CDR2 ANQGSEA.

J is TRBJ2-3 and V is TRBV27, with 7 bases aligning to TRBD2. V shed 4 bases and J 7 bases; nucleotides not matched to a gene: 5. In germline, CDR1 is MNHEY, CDR2 SMNVEV (reference sequence). The CDR3 is 13 amino acids. CDR3 in amino acids: CASSYTAGNTQYF. The CDR3 DNA sequence: TGTGCCAGCAGTTACACAGCGGGGAATACGCAGTATTTT.

The chain has TRBV7-2 and TRBJ1-6; 7 nucleotides align to TRBD1. The CDR3 runs 16 residues. From germline, CDR1 is SGHTA and CDR2 FQGNSA. Trimming cost V 2 bases and J 7 bases; bases outside gene matches: 8. The CDR3 region is CASSLKETGWNSPLHF. CDR3 DNA sequence: TGTGCCAGCAGCTTAAAGGAGACAGGGTGGAATTCACCCCTCCACTTT. The whole variable domain, remainder taken from reference TRBV7-2 and TRBJ1-6, is GAGVSQSPSNKVTEKGKDVELRCDPISGHTALYWYRQSLGQGLEFLIYFQGNSAPDKSGLPSDRFSAERTGGSVSTLTIQRTQQEDSAVYLCASSLKETGWNSPLHFGNGTRLTVT.

This chain uses TRBV5-1 with TRBJ1-6, with 7 nucleotides matching TRBD1. CDR1 is SGHRS and CDR2 is YFSETQ in the germline V gene. This CDR3 is 16 amino acids long. V shed 4 bases and J 0 bases; nucleotides not matched to a gene: 4. CDR3 in amino acids: CASSPTGSSYNSPLHF. CDR3 sequence (DNA): TGCGCCAGCAGCCCGACAGGGAGCTCCTATAATTCACCCCTCCACTTT.

The rearrangement links TRBV6-5 to TRBJ2-7, with D maybe TRBD2 (7 bases). Germline V gives CDR1 MNHEY, CDR2 SVGAGI. The CDR3 spans 12 residues. Trimming removed 3 bases from V and 6 bases from J, with 9 bases in between. The CDR3 DNA follows: TGTGCCAGCAGTTATCGGGGGGCCGAGCAGTACTTC. The encoded protein is CASSYRGAEQYF.

This rearrangement joins TRBV19 to TRBJ1-1, with 8 bases that match TRBD1. Germline CDR1 reads LNHDA; CDR2 reads SQIVND (reference sequence). J gave up 0 bases and V 7 bases, and 4 bases lay outside the gene matches. The CDR3 is 14 amino acids. The DNA for the CDR3 is TGTGCCAGTACGGACAGGGCAATGAACACTGAAGCTTTCTTT. This encodes CASTDRAMNTEAFF. The complete variable domain, with remaining parts taken from reference TRBV19 and TRBJ1-1, reads DGGITQSPKYLFRKEGQNVTLSCEQNLNHDAMYWYRQDPGQGLRLIYYSQIVNDFQKGDIAEGYSVSREKKESFPLTVTSAQKNPTAFYLCASTDRAMNTEAFFGQGTRLTVV.

The genes are TRBV9 and TRBJ1-6; perhaps TRBD1 as D (5 bases). Between the trimmed V and J ends, which lost 3 bases and 9 bases, there was a span of 13 bases. CDR1 is SGDLS and CDR2 is YYNGEE in the germline V gene. The CDR3 runs to 14 residues. The CDR3 coding sequence is TGTGCCAGCAGCGCCCAGACAGATGGTTCACCCCTCCACTTT. Translating it yields CASSAQTDGSPLHF.

The table lists this clone with a count of one. The genes are TRBV7-2 and TRBJ1-2; no firm D call. CDR3 length: 12 residues. The V and J ends lost 1 base and 8 bases respectively, with 8 bases between them. Germline assignment: CDR1 SGHTA and CDR2 FQGNSA. Written as DNA, the CDR3 is TGTGCCAGCAGCTTAGGGGGAGGAGGCTACACCTTC. Its protein product is CASSLGGGGYTF.

This clone was recorded once. The genes are TRBV9 and TRBJ2-3; D is perhaps TRBD2 (7 bases). Germline CDR1 SGDLS, CDR2 YYNGEE. The CDR3 spans 16 residues. V gave up 0 bases and J gave up 6 bases, with 17 bases separating them. CDR3 region: CASSVVSRGGSDTQYF. The CDR3 nucleotides read TGTGCCAGCAGCGTAGTCTCAAGGGGGGGGTCGGATACGCAGTATTTT.

V is TRBV5-6 and J is TRBJ2-3, with a weak D call TRBD2 (5 bases). The CDR3 sequence is 15 residues long. From germline, CDR1 is SGHDT and CDR2 YYEEEE. Trimming took off 3 bases at V and 8 bases at J, with 19 bases between the two ends. The chain's CDR3 is CASSSLVLAAGTQYF. CDR3 bases: TGTGCCAGCAGCTCTCTCGTGTTAGCCGCGGGTACGCAGTATTTT.

In nucleotides, the CDR3 is TGCGCCAGCAGTCAGGACAGGGGCCGGGGCTACACCTTC. Residues: CASSQDRGRGYTF. This chain links TRBV23-1 with TRBJ1-2, with 9 nucleotides matching TRBD1. TRBV23-1 is recorded as an ORF, its role being uncertain. V lost 3 bases, J lost 8 bases, and 4 bases stayed unmatched. This CDR3 comprises 13 residues.

This chain joins TRBV28 and TRBJ1-5, with TRBD1 identical over 7 bases. There are 18 residues in the CDR3. Germline values: CDR1 MDHEN, CDR2 SYDVKM. Losses at the gene ends were 6 bases for V and 0 bases for J; bases not matched to a gene: 14. This chain's CDR3 is CASREAGTEAYSNQPQHF. CDR3 in DNA: TGTGCCAGCAGGGAGGCAGGGACAGAAGCTTATAGCAATCAGCCCCAGCATTTT.

This clone appeared a single time. This CDR3 is CASSDSTGSGNTIYF. The CDR3 DNA follows: TGTGCCAGCAGTGACTCGACAGGCTCTGGAAACACCATATATTTT. J is TRBJ1-3 and V is TRBV25-1; a possible D gene is TRBD1 (6 bases). Per germline, CDR1 MGHDK and CDR2 SYGVNS. The CDR3 is 15 residues long. V lost 3 bases and J lost 0, with 9 bases in between.

This clone was seen just once. V is TRBV18 and J is TRBJ2-5; 10 bases agree with TRBD1. Germline V gene lookup returns CDR1 KGHSH and CDR2 LQKENI. Unmatched junction bases numbered 5, after V lost 2 bases and J lost 5 bases. The length of the CDR3 is 15 residues. The CDR3 coding sequence is TGTGCCAGCTCACCAGGGGGACAGGGGTATGAGACCCAGTACTTC. It encodes CASSPGGQGYETQYF.